These 13 T cell receptor beta chains originate from one sample sequenced in a study of shared clonotypes between healthy human individuals. Profiling relied on immunoSEQ multiplex PCR, and the TCRdb table lists in-frame clones only, not all of them. In the table there are approximately 1.4 million clones, 95% to 99% of which are singletons. Source material: naive CD4+ T cells sorted from blood. Subset defined: CD45RA+ positively selected. The receptors originated from a man aged 30 to 39 in good health.

This chain uses TRBV29-1 with TRBJ2-1, with 7 positions matching TRBD1. The CDR3 contains 16 residues. In germline, CDR1 is SQVTM, CDR2 ANQGSEA. The trim removed 1 base at V and 6 bases at J, leaving 12 bases unmatched. CDR3 in amino acids: CSVEGGMGRGLNEQFF. The CDR3 DNA reads TGCAGCGTTGAAGGCGGAATGGGTAGGGGGCTCAATGAGCAGTTCTTC.

The chain recombines TRBV19 with TRBJ1-4, with 9 bases that match TRBD1. In germline, CDR1 is LNHDA, CDR2 SQIVND (reference sequence). This CDR3 region has 14 residues. The V gene end was trimmed by 9 bases and the J gene end by 3 bases; junction bases not matched to a gene: 5. Here the CDR3 DNA reads TGTGCCAGCTCGGACAGGGGATCTAATGAAAAACTGTTTTTT. Protein: CASSDRGSNEKLFF.

This sequence joins TRBV5-5 and TRBJ2-1; 9 bases line up with TRBD1. With 5 bases clipped from V and 3 bases from J, the junction kept 9 bases outside the gene matches. The CDR3 covers 16 residues. Germline CDR1 reads SGHKS; CDR2 reads YYEKEE (reference sequence). Here the CDR3 reads CASSLPPGQGYNEQFF. The CDR3 nucleotides are TGTGCCAGCAGTTTACCCCCGGGACAGGGCTACAATGAGCAGTTCTTC.

The chain links TRBV28 to TRBJ2-1, with D maybe TRBD2 (6 bases). Germline lookup yields CDR1 MDHEN and CDR2 SYDVKM. CDR3 length: 11 amino acids. The ends were cut back, 5 bases at V and 14 bases at J, with 13 bases in the middle. The CDR3 is CASSRRDSEFF. The CDR3 nucleotides read TGTGCCAGCAGTCGCCGGGACTCCGAGTTCTTC.

DNA of the CDR3: TGTGCCAGCACCCAGGGGGTCTCCTACAATGAGCAGTTCTTC. Translation gives CASTQGVSYNEQFF. The chain employs TRBV27 and TRBJ2-1; 7 positions agree with TRBD1. Looked up from germline, CDR1 is MNHEY and CDR2 is SMNVEV (reference sequence). The CDR3 sequence is 14 residues long. The ends lost 7 bases at V and 0 bases at J; junction bases unmatched: 3.

The chain uses TRBV19 and TRBJ2-2, with TRBD1 identical over 7 bases. The CDR3 is 16 amino acids. Germline CDR1 and CDR2: LNHDA and SQIVND (reference sequence). V trimming: 4 bases; J trimming: 5 bases; junction bases outside the gene matches: 10. CDR3: CASSNRGRGRTGELFF. CDR3 DNA sequence: TGTGCCAGTAGTAACCGCGGTAGGGGGCGGACCGGGGAGCTGTTTTTT. Variable domain in full (rest from reference TRBV19 and TRBJ2-2): DGGITQSPKYLFRKEGQNVTLSCEQNLNHDAMYWYRQDPGQGLRLIYYSQIVNDFQKGDIAEGYSVSREKKESFPLTVTSAQKNPTAFYLCASSNRGRGRTGELFFGEGSRLTVL.

The J gene is TRBJ2-7, the V gene TRBV5-1, with D tentatively TRBD1 (5 bases). Trimming removed 4 bases from V and 3 bases from J, with 11 bases in between. The CDR3 is 13 residues long. The germline V gene has CDR1 SGHRS and CDR2 YFSETQ. In DNA, the CDR3 is TGCGCCAGCAGCGAGACAGTGAACTACGAGCAGTACTTC. As protein: CASSETVNYEQYF.

The chain combines TRBV19 with TRBJ1-2; possible D gene TRBD1, 6 bases. Per germline, CDR1 LNHDA and CDR2 SQIVND (reference sequence). The V and J ends lost 5 bases and 2 bases respectively, with 18 bases between them. The CDR3 totals 16 residues. CDR3 region: CASSRTGGLGNYGYTF. DNA for the CDR3: TGTGCCAGTAGTCGAACTGGGGGCCTCGGGAACTATGGCTACACCTTC.

Note on this clone: This same CDR3 is encoded by further DNA sequences in the sample. The genes are TRBV14 and TRBJ1-5; no reliable D call. Between the trimmed V and J ends, which lost 2 bases and 3 bases, there was a span of 5 bases. The V gene's germline CDR1 is SGHDN and CDR2 FVKESK. The CDR3 spans 13 residues. The CDR3 sequence: CASSQRSNQPQHF. In DNA, the CDR3 is TGTGCCAGCAGCCAAAGATCCAATCAGCCCCAGCATTTT. The variable domain in full, completed from reference TRBV14 and TRBJ1-5, reads EAGVTQFPSHSVIEKGQTVTLRCDPISGHDNLYWYRRVMGKEIKFLLHFVKESKQDESGMPNNRFLAERTGGTYSTLKVQPAELEDSGVYFCASSQRSNQPQHFGDGTRLSIL.

The CDR3 bases are TGTGCCAGCAGACGGGGCGAACTGGGAGAGCAGTTCTTC. Protein: CASRRGELGEQFF. This chain uses TRBV7-9 with TRBJ2-1; D may be TRBD1 or TRBD2 (5 bases each). There are 13 residues in the CDR3. Germline V CDR1 and CDR2: SEHNR, FQNEAQ (reference sequence). Trimming removed 6 bases from V and 10 bases from J, with 16 bases in between.

J is TRBJ1-2 and V is TRBV5-4; 7 nucleotides match TRBD1. Trimming removed 1 base from V and 4 bases from J; junction bases left unmatched: 4. The CDR3 contains 14 residues. Germline values: CDR1 SGHNT, CDR2 YYREEE (reference sequence). The CDR3, as DNA: TGTGCCAGCAGCTTGCGACAGGGTCTCTATGGCTACACCTTC. Translated: CASSLRQGLYGYTF.

This clone was detected only a few times. The rearrangement uses TRBV4-3 and TRBJ1-5; D remains ambiguous. V was cut by 2 bases and J by 5 bases, with 7 bases left in between. Germline lookup yields CDR1 LGHNA and CDR2 YSLEER. The CDR3 sequence is 13 residues long. The chain's CDR3 is CASSQWLDQPQHF. For the CDR3, the DNA is TGCGCCAGCAGCCAATGGCTGGATCAGCCCCAGCATTTT.

This clone was observed a single time. The chain recombines TRBV6-6 with TRBJ2-7; 9 nucleotides line up with TRBD2. J gave up 4 bases and V 5 bases, and 6 bases lay outside the gene matches. The germline gives CDR1 MNHNY, CDR2 SVGAGI (reference sequence). This CDR3 is built from 14 residues. Written as DNA, the CDR3 is TGTGCCAGCAGTGCGCTAGCGGGAAGTTACGAGCAGTACTTC. Translated: CASSALAGSYEQYF.